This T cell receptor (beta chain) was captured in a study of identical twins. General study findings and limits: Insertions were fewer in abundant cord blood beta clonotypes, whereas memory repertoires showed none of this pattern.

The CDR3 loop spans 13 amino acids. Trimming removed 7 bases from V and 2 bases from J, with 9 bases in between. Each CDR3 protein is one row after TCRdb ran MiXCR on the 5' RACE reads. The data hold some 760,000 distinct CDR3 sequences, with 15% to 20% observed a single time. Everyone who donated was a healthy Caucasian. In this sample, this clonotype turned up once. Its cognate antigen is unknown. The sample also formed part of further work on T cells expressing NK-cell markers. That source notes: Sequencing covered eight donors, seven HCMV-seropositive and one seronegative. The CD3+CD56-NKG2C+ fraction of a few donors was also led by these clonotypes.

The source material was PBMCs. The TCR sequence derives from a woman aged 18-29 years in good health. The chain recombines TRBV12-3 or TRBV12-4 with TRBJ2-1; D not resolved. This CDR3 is CASKYNTYNEQFF. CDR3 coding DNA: TGTGCCAGCAAGTACAATACCTACAATGAGCAGTTCTTC.